This passage covers 27 T cell receptor beta chains from one sample sequenced in a study of vaccination and CD4 T cells after COVID-19. Oncomine TCR Beta short-read sequencing was applied to DNA from cultured CD4+ T cells. In TCRdb, the PCR reads were re-called with MiXCR into one record per CDR3 protein. Of roughly 12,000 distinct CDR3 sequences listed, approximately 64% are singletons. Treatment: roughly 10-day PBMC culture with coronavirus spike peptide pools or control peptides (ViraFEST assay). Their recognized antigens are unknown. Sequenced here: CD4+ T cells from blood, cultured in vitro, sampled before SARS-CoV-2 vaccination. These receptors all come from a human donor who had recovered from COVID-19.

This sequence joins TRBV24-1 and TRBJ1-5, with 7 positions matching TRBD1. V shed 6 bases and J 3 bases; nucleotides not matched to a gene: 10. There are 16 residues in the CDR3. CDR1 is KGHDR, CDR2 SFDVKD, per germline. Written as DNA, the CDR3 is TGTGCCACCAGTAAACGAGGGACAGCAGACAATCAGCCCCAGCATTTT. Protein product: CATSKRGTADNQPQHF.

This chain connects TRBV27 to TRBJ2-1; 11 bases fit TRBD2. The germline V gene encodes CDR1 MNHEY and CDR2 SMNVEV (reference sequence). The CDR3 extends over 16 amino acids. The trim removed 5 bases at V and 9 bases at J, leaving 12 bases unmatched. The CDR3 here is CASSLLPSGRTSEQFF. The CDR3 region has the DNA TGTGCCAGCAGTCTCCTTCCTAGCGGGAGGACGTCTGAGCAGTTCTTC.

This clonotype was counted a few times. The chain recombines TRBV6-1 with TRBJ1-5; 7 bases are shared with TRBD1. Germline loops: CDR1 MNHNS, CDR2 SASEGT. The CDR3 contains 14 residues. Trimming cost V 6 bases and J 2 bases; bases outside gene matches: 4. CDR3 sequence (DNA): TGTGCCAGCAGGGTCACAGGGGGCAATCAGCCCCAGCATTTT. The encoded protein is CASRVTGGNQPQHF.

The chain joins TRBV9 to TRBJ2-3; D remains unclear. CDR1 and CDR2 (germline): SGDLS, YYNGEE. This CDR3 spans 12 amino acids. V lost 0 bases and J lost 6, with 5 bases in between. CDR3 in amino acids: CASSVDADTQYF. CDR3 DNA: TGTGCCAGCAGCGTAGATGCTGATACGCAGTATTTT.

This clonotype occurred a few times. The V call is TRBV19, the J call TRBJ2-2; D possibly corresponds to TRBD1 (6 bases). The ends were cut back, 10 bases at V and 3 bases at J, with 15 bases in the middle. The germline V gene encodes CDR1 LNHDA and CDR2 SQIVND (reference sequence). The CDR3 extends over 14 amino acids. CDR3 coding DNA: TGTGCCACAATGGGGACATATTACACCGGGGAGCTGTTTTTT. Translating it yields CATMGTYYTGELFF.

This clonotype has just a few counts. This chain links TRBV7-9 with TRBJ1-1, with no clear D. In germline, CDR1 is SEHNR, CDR2 FQNEAQ (reference sequence). The V end was cut by 5 bases, the J end by 0 bases, with 7 bases between. The length of the CDR3 is 13 residues. The CDR3 loop reads CASSIGMNTEAFF. As DNA, the CDR3 is TGTGCCAGCAGCATTGGGATGAACACTGAAGCTTTCTTT.

V gene TRBV24-1 combines with J gene TRBJ2-5; possible D gene TRBD1, 6 bases. The CDR3 runs 15 residues. Trimming removed 2 bases at V and 1 base at J, with 10 bases between. Germline CDR1 is KGHDR and CDR2 is SFDVKD. The CDR3, as DNA: TGTGCCACCAGTGATTCGGACAGCCTCCAAGAGACCCAGTACTTC. It specifies CATSDSDSLQETQYF.

The V call is TRBV20-1, the J call TRBJ1-1, with 7 bases matching TRBD1. The germline V gene encodes CDR1 DFQATT and CDR2 SNEGSKA (reference sequence). Trimming cost V 6 bases and J 1 base; bases outside gene matches: 14. CDR3 length: 16 amino acids. The CDR3, as DNA: TGCAGTGCAAACCCAGGGGGGGTACGAAAGAACACTGAAGCTTTCTTT. Translating it yields CSANPGGVRKNTEAFF.

V usage is TRBV20-1 and J usage is TRBJ1-2, with D hard to call. Germline values: CDR1 DFQATT, CDR2 SNEGSKA (reference sequence). The CDR3 contains 13 residues. V gave up 1 base and J gave up 8 bases, with 14 bases separating them. CDR3 amino acids: CSARVSPQWGYTF. The CDR3, as DNA: TGCAGTGCTAGAGTTAGTCCCCAATGGGGCTACACCTTC.

This sequence joins TRBV7-3 and TRBJ2-2; TRBD2 agrees at 8 bases. The CDR3 loop spans 14 amino acids. Trimming removed 1 base from V and 8 bases from J; junction bases left unmatched: 3. Per the germline V gene, CDR1 is SGHTA and CDR2 is FQGTGA. For the CDR3, the DNA is TGTGCCAGCAGCTTAAATGGCGGGAGGGGGGAGCTGTTTTTT. Residues: CASSLNGGRGELFF.

This chain links TRBV21-1 with TRBJ2-3; no check of the table's D call, TRBD2, against the DNA was made. TRBV21-1 is classified as a pseudogene. The CDR3 contains 16 residues. The CDR3 nucleotides read TGTGCCAGCAGCAAAGCGTCCAGCGGGAGGGCAGATACGCAGTATTTT. It encodes CASSKASSGRADTQYF.

The V and J genes are TRBV11-3 and TRBJ2-3; the match to TRBD2 covers 9 bases. This CDR3 has 17 amino acids. Germline V gene lookup returns CDR1 SGHNT and CDR2 YENEEA. V shed 1 base and J 4 bases; nucleotides not matched to a gene: 9. Here the CDR3 reads CASSLVRGGRAPDTQYF. The CDR3 DNA reads as TGTGCCAGCAGCTTAGTCCGAGGCGGGAGGGCCCCAGATACGCAGTATTTT. Supplemented by reference TRBV11-3 and TRBJ2-3, the full variable domain reads EAGVVQSPRYKIIEKKQPVAFWCNPISGHNTLYWYLQNLGQGPELLIRYENEEAVDDSQLPKDRFSAERLKGVDSTLKIQPAELGDSAVYLCASSLVRGGRAPDTQYFGPGTRLTVL.

CDR3 DNA: TGTGCCAGCAGCTTAGCTAAGGCGGGAACCCGTTCTCTCTCACAAGAGACCCAGTACTTC. This gives the protein CASSLAKAGTRSLSQETQYF. This sequence joins TRBV7-2 and TRBJ2-5; D is possibly TRBD2 (6 bases). Germline values: CDR1 SGHTA, CDR2 FQGNSA. The CDR3 length is 20 residues. With 0 bases removed from V and 2 bases from J, the gap between germline ends came to 25 bases.

V and J are TRBV20-1 and TRBJ1-5; TRBD1 is a possible D gene (5 bases). Germline CDR1 and CDR2: DFQATT and SNEGSKA (reference sequence). The CDR3 is made up of 15 amino acids. Between the trimmed V and J ends, which lost 3 bases and 1 base, there was a span of 13 bases. The CDR3 DNA follows: TGCAGTGCTAGCAGGTTGACAGCGAGCAATCAGCCCCAGCATTTT. It encodes CSASRLTASNQPQHF.

This chain uses TRBV6-5 with TRBJ2-5, with 7 positions matching TRBD2. The CDR3 loop spans 16 amino acids. Looked up from germline, CDR1 is MNHEY and CDR2 is SVGAGI. The J segment lost 0 bases and the V segment lost 0 bases, leaving 4 bases of the junction unmatched. CDR3 protein: CASSYSGSGYQETQYF. Here the CDR3 DNA reads TGTGCCAGCAGTTACTCGGGTAGCGGGTACCAAGAGACCCAGTACTTC.

This clonotype came up a few times. The chain carries TRBV20-1 and TRBJ2-2; 9 bases agree with TRBD2. Germline loops: CDR1 DFQATT, CDR2 SNEGSKA (reference sequence). The CDR3 runs 14 residues. With 6 bases clipped from V and 2 bases from J, the junction kept 4 bases outside the gene matches. The CDR3 coding sequence is TGCAGTGCCCGGACTAGCGCCAACACCGGGGAGCTGTTTTTT. It is translated as CSARTSANTGELFF.

The CDR3 region has the DNA TGTGCCATCAGAGGGAATGAAGAGACCCAGTACTTC. Translating it yields CAIRGNEETQYF. V is TRBV10-3 and J is TRBJ2-5; D uncertain. From germline, CDR1 is ENHRY and CDR2 SYGVKD. The CDR3 is 12 residues long. Trimming shortened V by 6 bases and J by 3 bases, and 8 bases separated the two germline ends.

The chain joins TRBV11-1 to TRBJ1-1, with unresolved D. Trimming took off 3 bases at V and 0 bases at J, with 14 bases between the two ends. The CDR3 runs to 16 residues. CDR1 and CDR2 from the germline V gene are SGHAT and FQDESV (reference sequence). The CDR3 DNA follows: TGTGCCAGCAGCTTGGGCGGGCCGACCGTGAACACTGAAGCTTTCTTT. It codes for CASSLGGPTVNTEAFF.

This clonotype was detected a few times. The chain recombines TRBV14 with TRBJ2-1, with D possibly being TRBD2 (6 bases). V gave up 1 base and J gave up 2 bases, with 9 bases separating them. Germline V gene lookup returns CDR1 SGHDN and CDR2 FVKESK. This CDR3 is built from 15 residues. CDR3: CASSQGAGPYNEQFF. CDR3 bases: TGTGCCAGCAGCCAAGGGGCGGGACCCTACAATGAGCAGTTCTTC.

This clonotype has just a few counts. The rearrangement links TRBV19 to TRBJ2-5; D might be TRBD1 (6 bases). The CDR3 extends over 14 amino acids. Per germline, CDR1 LNHDA and CDR2 SQIVND (reference sequence). V was trimmed by 4 bases and J by 1 base, leaving 10 bases between them. CDR3 bases: TGTGCCAGTAGTACGAGGACAGCCCAAGAGACCCAGTACTTC. It codes for CASSTRTAQETQYF.

The chain has TRBV7-9 and TRBJ2-7; no reliable D call. The length of the CDR3 is 12 residues. Trimming shortened V by 1 base and J by 13 bases, and 14 bases separated the two germline ends. The germline gives CDR1 SEHNR, CDR2 FQNEAQ (reference sequence). The CDR3 loop is CASSLENGLGYF. CDR3 DNA sequence: TGTGCCAGCAGCTTAGAGAACGGCCTGGGATACTTC.

In its sample, this clonotype ranks as medium-sized. The genes are TRBV28 and TRBJ1-6; perhaps TRBD1 as D (5 bases). The CDR3 loop spans 13 amino acids. Germline values: CDR1 MDHEN, CDR2 SYDVKM. V was shortened by 8 bases and J by 9 bases, with 14 bases between the two germline ends. CDR3 loop: CASRGRSGSPLHF. CDR3 DNA: TGTGCCAGCCGGGGACGTAGCGGTTCACCCCTCCACTTT.

The V and J genes are TRBV6-1 and TRBJ1-6, with TRBD1 identical over 10 bases. The CDR3 extends over 16 amino acids. Germline CDR1 is MNHNS and CDR2 is SASEGT. J lost 10 bases, V lost 5 bases, and 11 bases had no gene match. CDR3 loop: CASSRPTGTGASPLHF. The DNA of the CDR3 is TGTGCCAGCAGTCGACCTACCGGGACAGGGGCCTCACCCCTCCACTTT.

The rearrangement joins TRBV7-2 to TRBJ1-2; D not certain. Trimming removed 5 bases at V and 8 bases at J, with 27 bases between. Germline values: CDR1 SGHTA, CDR2 FQGNSA. CDR3 size: 17 residues. The CDR3 nucleotides are TGTGCCAGCAGCCTCGCCCGACAAGCTACCACCACGAGGGGCTACACCTTC. This codes for CASSLARQATTTRGYTF.

This chain joins TRBV6-1 and TRBJ1-1, with D hard to call. The CDR3 consists of 13 residues. The V and J ends lost 2 bases and 3 bases respectively, with 7 bases between them. The germline V gene encodes CDR1 MNHNS and CDR2 SASEGT. The CDR3 reads CASSERVYTEAFF. CDR3 nucleotide sequence: TGTGCCAGCAGTGAACGGGTCTACACTGAAGCTTTCTTT.

The rearrangement uses TRBV7-3 and TRBJ2-3; 11 positions agree with TRBD2. This CDR3 spans 14 amino acids. Germline CDR1 reads SGHTA; CDR2 reads FQGTGA. V lost 3 bases to trimming and J lost 6 bases; unmatched junction nucleotides: 2. The CDR3 protein is CASSFSGGADTQYF. The CDR3 DNA reads TGTGCCAGCAGCTTTAGCGGGGGGGCGGATACGCAGTATTTT.

The V call is TRBV6-2 or TRBV6-3, the J call TRBJ1-5; TRBD1 might be the D (5 bases). There are 15 residues in the CDR3. Germline V lookup: CDR1 MNHEY, CDR2 SVGEGT. V was trimmed by 7 bases and J by 0 bases, leaving 13 bases between them. As DNA, the CDR3 is TGTGCCAGCACCCGGGGCGGATATAGCAATCAGCCCCAGCATTTT. Translation gives CASTRGGYSNQPQHF.